This T cell receptor (beta chain) comes out of a study of blood T cell repertoires in COVID-19. The wider study: Some COVID-19 samples were acute and others convalescent; all came from the United States, Italy and Spain. PBMCs, B-cell-depleted T cells, or T cells were the source of the cDNA or gDNA that made up the material.

Original processing notes: Counts of nucleated cells, estimated from reference gene primer amplification, were obtained. Some clones are missing from TCRdb's copy, which holds only in-frame ones; the method was immunoSEQ multiplex PCR. V, J and clone size are taken as reported in that table, and D and trimming were inferred from the DNA itself. The sample includes about 240,000 clones, over 80% of them seen just once. Germline values: CDR1 MNHNY, CDR2 SVGAGI (reference sequence). The CDR3 spans 17 residues. Trimming left V 5 bases short and J 0 bases short, with 19 bases between. This rearrangement joins TRBV6-6 to TRBJ1-1, with D tentatively TRBD1 (5 bases). Sequencing input: peripheral blood. This TCR derives from a man aged 30-40 years who had recovered from COVID-19. The CDR3, as DNA: TGTGCCAGCAGTCTAGGAGGGGCGGTGGGTTTGAACACTGAAGCTTTCTTT. Protein product: CASSLGGAVGLNTEAFF.